The subject of this entry is one T cell receptor (beta chain). The data were taken from a study of blood T cell repertoires in COVID-19. Study summary: Sites across the United States, Italy and Spain contributed samples from acute and convalescent COVID-19.

Trimming at V came to 4 bases and at J to 4 bases, leaving 3 bases not matched to a gene. This CDR3 has 13 amino acids. Germline-derived CDR1 and CDR2 are SGHRS and YFSETQ. Data came from immunoSEQ multiplex PCR; TCRdb stores just in-frame clones and leaves some out. Of 250,000 or so clones listed, about 89% were seen once; the top ten hold just under 9%. The material sequenced was peripheral blood. The chain uses TRBV5-1 and TRBJ2-7, with TRBD1 matching over 9 bases. The sequence was obtained from a man aged 35 to 55 with active or convalescent COVID-19. This CDR3 reads CASSPDRGYEQYF. For the CDR3, the DNA is TGCGCCAGCAGCCCGGACAGGGGTTACGAGCAGTACTTC. The full variable domain, its missing parts supplied by reference TRBV5-1 and TRBJ2-7, is KAGVTQTPRYLIKTRGQQVTLSCSPISGHRSVSWYQQTPGQGLQFLFEYFSETQRNKGNFPGRFSGRQFSNSRSEMNVSTLELGDSALYLCASSPDRGYEQYFGPGTRLTVT.